The 18 T cell receptor beta chains in this list originate from one sample, sequenced in a study of shared clonotypes between healthy human individuals. Clones were sequenced by immunoSEQ multiplex PCR, and TCRdb holds only the in-frame ones, with some missing. Of roughly 2.2 million clones listed, 85% to 95% are singletons. The sequencing sample was made of naive CD4+ T cells from PBMCs. The subset here: CD45RA+ positively selected. These receptors were obtained from a young man in good health. Some clones in this sample may be carry-over from other donors' samples.

This chain links TRBV18 with TRBJ1-4; 7 bases match TRBD1. With 8 bases clipped from V and 4 bases from J, the junction kept 7 bases outside the gene matches. Germline V gene lookup returns CDR1 KGHSH and CDR2 LQKENI. This CDR3 region has 14 residues. CDR3 loop: CASAPGQHNEKLFF. The CDR3 DNA sequence: TGTGCCAGCGCTCCGGGACAGCATAATGAAAAACTGTTTTTT.

The chain joins TRBV19 to TRBJ2-3; TRBD2 matches at 8 bases. V was pared by 6 bases and J by 0 bases, with 11 bases of the junction left unmatched. The CDR3 has 17 residues. In germline, CDR1 is LNHDA, CDR2 SQIVND (reference sequence). CDR3 region: CASRNTLGLVSTDTQYF. The CDR3 nucleotides read TGTGCCAGTAGAAACACCCTGGGACTAGTTAGCACAGATACGCAGTATTTT.

The chain joins TRBV6-1 to TRBJ2-7; 9 bases map to TRBD1. This CDR3 contains 14 residues. V gave up 7 bases and J gave up 6 bases; unmatched junction bases: 10. Germline V lookup: CDR1 MNHNS, CDR2 SASEGT. CDR3 DNA: TGTGCCAGCATAGAGGGGACAGGGACCTCCGAGCAGTACTTC. This translates into CASIEGTGTSEQYF.

This clone has more than one count but fewer than ten. CDR3: CASSLEKEAFF. The CDR3 DNA reads as TGTGCCAGCAGTTTAGAAAAAGAAGCTTTCTTT. The chain joins TRBV2 to TRBJ1-1; no firm D call. Germline V gives CDR1 SNHLY, CDR2 FYNNEI. The germline V and J ends were trimmed by 5 bases and 8 bases, with 9 bases remaining between them. This CDR3 contains 11 residues.

The chain combines TRBV4-1 with TRBJ2-3; no clear D. V shed 2 bases and J shed 5 bases, with 2 bases lying between them. This CDR3 contains 11 residues. Germline V gene lookup returns CDR1 MGHRA and CDR2 YSYEKL. In nucleotides, the CDR3 is TGCGCCAGCAGCCAAATAGATACGCAGTATTTT. Encoded protein: CASSQIDTQYF.

This CDR3 reads CASSLLAGADTGELFF. The CDR3 nucleotides read TGTGCCAGCAGCTTACTAGCGGGAGCGGACACCGGGGAGCTGTTTTTT. The chain links TRBV7-2 to TRBJ2-2, with 10 bases aligning to TRBD2. CDR3 size: 16 residues. Trimming cost V 2 bases and J 3 bases; bases outside gene matches: 3. Per the germline V gene, CDR1 is SGHTA and CDR2 is FQGNSA.

The chain recombines TRBV18 with TRBJ2-5, with D perhaps matching TRBD1 (6 bases). This CDR3 has 12 amino acids. Per the germline V gene, CDR1 is KGHSH and CDR2 is LQKENI. Trimming took off 3 bases at V and 10 bases at J, with 12 bases between the two ends. The CDR3 sequence is CASSPIQGGQYF. CDR3 nucleotide sequence: TGTGCCAGCTCACCCATACAGGGCGGCCAGTACTTC.

This chain connects TRBV30 to TRBJ2-1; D may be TRBD2 (6 bases). This CDR3 has 16 amino acids. Trimming left V 5 bases short and J 0 bases short, with 17 bases between. Per germline, CDR1 GTSNPN and CDR2 SVGIG (reference sequence). The CDR3 nucleotides are TGTGCCTGGGGAGACGGGACTCGGAGCTCCTACAATGAGCAGTTCTTC. It codes for CAWGDGTRSSYNEQFF.

The chain links TRBV7-2 to TRBJ2-1, with TRBD2 as a possible D gene (6 bases). Trimming left V 3 bases short and J 12 bases short, with 18 bases between. The germline V gene encodes CDR1 SGHTA and CDR2 FQGNSA. The CDR3 length is 14 residues. CDR3 nucleotide sequence: TGTGCCAGCAGCTTCCGAGCGGGCCGAAGCGGGCAGTTCTTC. Its protein product is CASSFRAGRSGQFF. The whole variable domain, remainder taken from reference TRBV7-2 and TRBJ2-1, is GAGVSQSPSNKVTEKGKDVELRCDPISGHTALYWYRQSLGQGLEFLIYFQGNSAPDKSGLPSDRFSAERTGGSVSTLTIQRTQQEDSAVYLCASSFRAGRSGQFFGPGTRLTVL.

V gene TRBV9 combines with J gene TRBJ2-3; TRBD2 might be the D (5 bases). The length of the CDR3 is 18 residues. V gave up 0 bases and J gave up 0 bases, with 17 bases separating them. Germline CDR1 is SGDLS and CDR2 is YYNGEE. The CDR3 protein is CASSVDIEAGLSTDTQYF. CDR3 in DNA: TGTGCCAGCAGCGTAGATATTGAGGCGGGTCTAAGCACAGATACGCAGTATTTT.

This rearrangement joins TRBV28 to TRBJ1-3; a weak D match, TRBD1 (5 bases). The V end lost 6 bases, the J end lost 0 bases, and 12 bases lay between the germline ends. Germline assignment: CDR1 MDHEN and CDR2 SYDVKM. This CDR3 is 15 amino acids long. In DNA form, the CDR3 reads TGTGCCAGCAGGGACGGGGGGTTCTCTGGAAACACCATATATTTT. Its protein product is CASRDGGFSGNTIYF. The entire variable domain, with the rest obtained from reference TRBV28 and TRBJ1-3, is as follows: DVKVTQSSRYLVKRTGEKVFLECVQDMDHENMFWYRQDPGLGLRLIYFSYDVKMKEKGDIPEGYSVSREKKERFSLILESASTNQTSMYLCASRDGGFSGNTIYFGEGSWLTVV.

V and J are TRBV7-2 and TRBJ2-1; a possible D gene is TRBD2 (6 bases). V was cut by 1 base and J by 4 bases, with 17 bases left in between. CDR1 is SGHTA, CDR2 FQGNSA, per germline. This CDR3 has 17 amino acids. CDR3 nucleotide sequence: TGTGCCAGCAGCTTAGTTGGGGGTGGAGGGAATTACAATGAGCAGTTCTTC. It yields the protein CASSLVGGGGNYNEQFF.

The chain joins TRBV19 to TRBJ2-2, with a possible D match to TRBD1 (5 bases). CDR1 and CDR2 from the germline V gene are LNHDA and SQIVND (reference sequence). V lost 0 bases, J lost 7 bases, and 15 bases lay in between. The CDR3 extends over 16 amino acids. The CDR3 DNA follows: TGTGCCAGTAGTATAGATCAGGGAAGAATTGGCGGGGAGCTGTTTTTT. Translated, it gives CASSIDQGRIGGELFF.

For the CDR3, the DNA is TGTGCCAGCAGCGACAGGGGCCCAGTGGAGACCCAGTACTTC. The encoded protein is CASSDRGPVETQYF. V gene TRBV6-5 combines with J gene TRBJ2-5; 8 bases line up with TRBD1. From germline, CDR1 is MNHEY and CDR2 SVGAGI. This CDR3 spans 14 amino acids. J was trimmed by 5 bases and V by 6 bases; bases with no gene match: 8.

The V and J genes are TRBV4-1 and TRBJ2-1; D is unclear. Trimming left V 0 bases short and J 6 bases short, with 15 bases between. Germline values: CDR1 MGHRA, CDR2 YSYEKL. The CDR3 consists of 16 residues. The CDR3 here is CASSQDQRPSGNEQFF. DNA of the CDR3: TGCGCCAGCAGCCAAGATCAACGGCCGTCGGGCAATGAGCAGTTCTTC.

This chain joins TRBV19 and TRBJ2-7, with D perhaps assigned TRBD1 or TRBD2 (5 bases each). Per the germline V gene, CDR1 is LNHDA and CDR2 is SQIVND (reference sequence). V was trimmed by 3 bases and J by 3 bases, leaving 9 bases between them. The CDR3 has 13 residues. The CDR3 is CASSMRGYYEQYF. The CDR3 DNA sequence: TGTGCCAGTAGTATGAGGGGCTACTACGAGCAGTACTTC.

The chain recombines TRBV30 with TRBJ2-2; 9 bases fit TRBD1. The CDR3 totals 14 residues. Germline trimming cut 3 bases from V and 5 bases from J; bases unmatched to any gene: 4. Germline V gene sequence: CDR1 GTSNPN, CDR2 SVGIG (reference sequence). The CDR3: CAWRGTGTTGELFF. The DNA of the CDR3 is TGTGCCTGGAGAGGGACAGGGACAACCGGGGAGCTGTTTTTT.

The chain has TRBV20-1 and TRBJ2-1; the match to TRBD1 covers 8 bases. Germline V CDR1 and CDR2: DFQATT, SNEGSKA (reference sequence). After removal of 6 bases from V and 9 bases from J, the junction contained 4 bases not matched to a gene. The CDR3 runs to 11 residues. The CDR3 nucleotides read TGCAGTGCGCCAGGGGGCGGTGAGCAGTTCTTC. This codes for CSAPGGGEQFF.